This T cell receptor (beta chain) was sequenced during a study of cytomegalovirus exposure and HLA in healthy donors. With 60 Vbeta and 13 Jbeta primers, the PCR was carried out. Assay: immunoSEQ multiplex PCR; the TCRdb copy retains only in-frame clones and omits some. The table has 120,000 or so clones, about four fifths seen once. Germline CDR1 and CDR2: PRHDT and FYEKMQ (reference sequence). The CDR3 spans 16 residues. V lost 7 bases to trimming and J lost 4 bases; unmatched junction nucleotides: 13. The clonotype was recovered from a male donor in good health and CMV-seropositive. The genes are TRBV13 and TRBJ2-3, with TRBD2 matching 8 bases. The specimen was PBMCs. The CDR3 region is CASNIKGSGSSDTQYF. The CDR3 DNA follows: TGTGCCAGCAACATTAAGGGAAGCGGGAGTTCAGATACGCAGTATTTT.